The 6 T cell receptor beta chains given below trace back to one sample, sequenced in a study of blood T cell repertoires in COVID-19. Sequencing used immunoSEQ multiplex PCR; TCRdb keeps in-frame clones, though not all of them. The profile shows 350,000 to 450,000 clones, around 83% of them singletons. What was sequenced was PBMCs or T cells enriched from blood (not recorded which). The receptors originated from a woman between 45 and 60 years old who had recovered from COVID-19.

The CDR3 loop is CASSPGGTGVDEQYF. The CDR3 nucleotides read TGCGCCAGCAGTCCCGGGGGGACAGGGGTGGACGAGCAGTACTTC. This chain links TRBV5-1 with TRBJ2-7; 10 bases align to TRBD1. The V gene end was trimmed by 5 bases and the J gene end by 5 bases; junction bases not matched to a gene: 10. CDR1 and CDR2 (germline): SGHRS, YFSETQ. The CDR3 is 15 amino acids. Full variable domain (outside the CDR3, taken from reference TRBV5-1 and TRBJ2-7): KAGVTQTPRYLIKTRGQQVTLSCSPISGHRSVSWYQQTPGQGLQFLFEYFSETQRNKGNFPGRFSGRQFSNSRSEMNVSTLELGDSALYLCASSPGGTGVDEQYFGPGTRLTVT.

The CDR3 sequence: CASSLAPSGQRETQYF. The CDR3 nucleotides read TGCGCCAGCAGCTTGGCCCCGTCCGGACAGAGAGAGACCCAGTACTTC. The rearrangement uses TRBV5-1 and TRBJ2-5, with D perhaps TRBD1 (6 bases). This CDR3 comprises 16 residues. Germline CDR1 is SGHRS and CDR2 is YFSETQ. Trimming left V 0 bases short and J 4 bases short, with 16 bases between.

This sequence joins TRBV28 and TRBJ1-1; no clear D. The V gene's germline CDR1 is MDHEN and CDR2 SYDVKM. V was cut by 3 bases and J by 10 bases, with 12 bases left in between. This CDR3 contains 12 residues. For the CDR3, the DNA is TGTGCCAGCAGTTTGCTCGGGATGCCAGCTTTCTTT. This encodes CASSLLGMPAFF.

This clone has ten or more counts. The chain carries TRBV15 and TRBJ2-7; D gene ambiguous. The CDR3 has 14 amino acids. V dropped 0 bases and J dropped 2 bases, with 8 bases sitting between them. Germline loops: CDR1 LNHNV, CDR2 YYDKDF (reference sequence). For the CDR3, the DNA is TGTGCCACCAGCAGAGATCGCAGGACCTACGAGCAGTACTTC. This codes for CATSRDRRTYEQYF.

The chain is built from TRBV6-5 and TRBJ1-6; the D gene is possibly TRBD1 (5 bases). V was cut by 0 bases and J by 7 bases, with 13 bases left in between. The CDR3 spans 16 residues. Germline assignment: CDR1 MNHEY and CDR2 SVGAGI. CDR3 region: CASSYSLGEGNSPLHF. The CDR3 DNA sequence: TGTGCCAGCAGTTACTCATTAGGGGAGGGGAATTCACCCCTCCACTTT.

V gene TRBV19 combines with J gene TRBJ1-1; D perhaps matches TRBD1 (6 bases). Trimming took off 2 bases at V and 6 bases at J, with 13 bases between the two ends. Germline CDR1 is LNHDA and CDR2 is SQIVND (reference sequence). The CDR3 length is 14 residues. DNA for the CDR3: TGTGCCAGTAGTATAAACAGGGTAACTGCTGAAGCTTTCTTT. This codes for CASSINRVTAEAFF.